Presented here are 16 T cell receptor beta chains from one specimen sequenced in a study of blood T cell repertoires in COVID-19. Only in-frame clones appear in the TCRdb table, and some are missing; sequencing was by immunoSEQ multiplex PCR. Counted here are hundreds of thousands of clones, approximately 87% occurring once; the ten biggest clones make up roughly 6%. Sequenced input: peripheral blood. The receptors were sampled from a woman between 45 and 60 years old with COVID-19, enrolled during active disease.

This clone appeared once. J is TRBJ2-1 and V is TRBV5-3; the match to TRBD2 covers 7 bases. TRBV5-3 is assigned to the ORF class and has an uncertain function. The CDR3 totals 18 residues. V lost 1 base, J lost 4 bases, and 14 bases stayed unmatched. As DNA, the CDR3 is TGTGCCAGAAGCTTGATGGAGCGGGACTTTACTCGATACAATGAGCAGTTCTTC. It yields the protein CARSLMERDFTRYNEQFF.

The CDR3 sequence: CASSRGGTGDTQYF. DNA for the CDR3: TGTGCCAGCAGCCGCGGGGGAACGGGAGATACGCAGTATTTT. The chain has TRBV6-5 and TRBJ2-3, with TRBD2 matching 7 bases. CDR3 length: 14 residues. Trimming cost V 6 bases and J 5 bases; bases outside gene matches: 8. Per the germline V gene, CDR1 is MNHEY and CDR2 is SVGAGI.

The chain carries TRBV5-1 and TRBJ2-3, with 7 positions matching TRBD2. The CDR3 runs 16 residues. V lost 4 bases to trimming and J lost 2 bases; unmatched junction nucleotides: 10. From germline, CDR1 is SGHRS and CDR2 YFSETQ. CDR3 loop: CASSIQGGRDTDTQYF. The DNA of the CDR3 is TGCGCCAGCAGCATCCAGGGCGGGAGAGACACAGATACGCAGTATTTT.

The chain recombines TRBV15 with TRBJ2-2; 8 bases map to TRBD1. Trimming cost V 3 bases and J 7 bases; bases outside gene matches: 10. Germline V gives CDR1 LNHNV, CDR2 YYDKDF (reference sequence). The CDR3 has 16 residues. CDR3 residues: CATSSTGAGGLGELFF. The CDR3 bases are TGTGCCACCAGCAGCACCGGGGCAGGGGGCCTCGGGGAGCTGTTTTTT.

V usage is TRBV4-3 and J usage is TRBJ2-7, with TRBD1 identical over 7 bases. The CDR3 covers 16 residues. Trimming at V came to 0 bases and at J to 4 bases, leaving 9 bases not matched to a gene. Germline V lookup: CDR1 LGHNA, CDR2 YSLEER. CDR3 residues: CASSQERTGVFYEQYF. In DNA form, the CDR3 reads TGCGCCAGCAGCCAAGAAAGGACAGGTGTCTTTTACGAGCAGTACTTC.

The CDR3 coding sequence is TGTGCCAGCAGCTTTAAGGGGTCCCAGTACAATGAGCAGTTCTTC. Translating gives CASSFKGSQYNEQFF. This chain joins TRBV7-2 and TRBJ2-1; tentative D call: TRBD1 (5 bases). CDR3 size: 15 residues. Germline assignment: CDR1 SGHTA and CDR2 FQGNSA. Trimming removed 3 bases from V and 4 bases from J, with 13 bases in between.

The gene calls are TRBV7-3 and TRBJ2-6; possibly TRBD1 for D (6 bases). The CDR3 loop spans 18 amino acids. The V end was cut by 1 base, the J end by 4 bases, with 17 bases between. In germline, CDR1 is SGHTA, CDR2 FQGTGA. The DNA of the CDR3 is TGTGCCAGCAGCTTAAGGAATCCAGGGGCCGCAGGGGCCAACGTCCTGACTTTC. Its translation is CASSLRNPGAAGANVLTF.

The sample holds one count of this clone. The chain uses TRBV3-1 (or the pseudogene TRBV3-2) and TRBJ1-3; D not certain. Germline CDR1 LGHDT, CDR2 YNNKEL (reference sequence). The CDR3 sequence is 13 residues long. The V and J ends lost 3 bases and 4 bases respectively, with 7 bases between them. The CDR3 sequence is CASSHGQGNTIYF. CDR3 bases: TGTGCCAGCAGCCATGGGCAGGGAAACACCATATATTTT.

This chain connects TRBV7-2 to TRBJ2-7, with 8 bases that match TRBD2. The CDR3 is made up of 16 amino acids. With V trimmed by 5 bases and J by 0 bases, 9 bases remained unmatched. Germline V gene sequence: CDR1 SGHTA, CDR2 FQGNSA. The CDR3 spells CASSLGSRGGSYEQYF. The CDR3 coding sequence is TGTGCCAGCAGCCTAGGATCCCGGGGGGGCTCCTACGAGCAGTACTTC. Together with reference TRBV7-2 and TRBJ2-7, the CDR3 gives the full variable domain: GAGVSQSPSNKVTEKGKDVELRCDPISGHTALYWYRQSLGQGLEFLIYFQGNSAPDKSGLPSDRFSAERTGGSVSTLTIQRTQQEDSAVYLCASSLGSRGGSYEQYFGPGTRLTVT.

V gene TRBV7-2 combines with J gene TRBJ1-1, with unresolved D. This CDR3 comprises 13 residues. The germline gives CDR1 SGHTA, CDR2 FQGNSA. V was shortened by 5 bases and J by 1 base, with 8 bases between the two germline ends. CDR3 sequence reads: CASSLTGNTEAFF. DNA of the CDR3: TGTGCCAGCAGCCTCACCGGGAACACTGAAGCTTTCTTT.

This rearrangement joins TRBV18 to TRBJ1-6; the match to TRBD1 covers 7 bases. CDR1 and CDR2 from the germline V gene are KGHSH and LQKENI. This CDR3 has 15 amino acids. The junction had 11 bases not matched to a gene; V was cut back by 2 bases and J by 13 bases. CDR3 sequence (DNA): TGTGCCAGCTCACCAGCCCGGGACAGCATTTCCCCCCTCCACTTT. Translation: CASSPARDSISPLHF. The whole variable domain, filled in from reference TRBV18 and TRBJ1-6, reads NAGVMQNPRHLVRRRGQEARLRCSPMKGHSHVYWYRQLPEEGLKFMVYLQKENIIDESGMPKERFSAEFPKEGPSILRIQQVVRGDSAAYFCASSPARDSISPLHFGNGTRLTVT.

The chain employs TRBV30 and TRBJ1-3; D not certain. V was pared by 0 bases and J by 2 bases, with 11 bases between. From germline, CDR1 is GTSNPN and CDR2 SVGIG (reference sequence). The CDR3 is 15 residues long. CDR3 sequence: CAWSVRRQAGNTIYF. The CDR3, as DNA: TGTGCCTGGAGTGTACGACGTCAGGCTGGAAACACCATATATTTT.

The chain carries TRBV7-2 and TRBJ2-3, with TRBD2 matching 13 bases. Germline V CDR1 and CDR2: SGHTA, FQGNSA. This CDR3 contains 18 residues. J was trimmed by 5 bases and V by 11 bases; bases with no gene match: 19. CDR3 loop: CAGRSGGTSGRARDTQYF. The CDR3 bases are TGTGCCGGGAGATCGGGGGGAACTAGCGGGAGGGCTCGAGATACGCAGTATTTT.

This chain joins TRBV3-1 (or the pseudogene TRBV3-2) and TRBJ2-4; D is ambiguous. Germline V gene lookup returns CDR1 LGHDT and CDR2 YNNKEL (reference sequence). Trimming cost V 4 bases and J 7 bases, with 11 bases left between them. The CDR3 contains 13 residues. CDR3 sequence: CASSLAAWNIQYF. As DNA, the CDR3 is TGTGCCAGCAGCCTCGCGGCTTGGAACATTCAGTACTTC.

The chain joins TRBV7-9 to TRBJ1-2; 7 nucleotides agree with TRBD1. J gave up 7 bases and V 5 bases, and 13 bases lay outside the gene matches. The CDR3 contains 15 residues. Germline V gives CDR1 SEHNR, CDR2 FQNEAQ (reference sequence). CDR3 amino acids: CASSPGTEVLPGYTF. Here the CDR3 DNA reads TGTGCCAGCAGCCCCGGGACAGAGGTTCTCCCTGGCTACACCTTC.

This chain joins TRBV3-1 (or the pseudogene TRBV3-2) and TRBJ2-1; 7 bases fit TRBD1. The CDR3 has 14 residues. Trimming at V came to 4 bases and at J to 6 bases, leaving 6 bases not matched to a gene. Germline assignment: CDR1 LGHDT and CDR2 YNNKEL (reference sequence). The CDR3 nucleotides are TGTGCCAGCAGCCGTTACGGGACAGCCAATGAGCAGTTCTTC. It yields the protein CASSRYGTANEQFF.